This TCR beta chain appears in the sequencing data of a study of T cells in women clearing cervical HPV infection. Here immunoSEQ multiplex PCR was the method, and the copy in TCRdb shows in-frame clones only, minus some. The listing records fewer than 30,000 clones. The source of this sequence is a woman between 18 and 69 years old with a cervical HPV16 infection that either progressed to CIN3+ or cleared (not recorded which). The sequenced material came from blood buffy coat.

The CDR3: CASSGQSGANVLTF. The part of the CDR3 DNA that was read is TGTGCCAGCAGTGGACAATCTGGGGCCAACGTC. The chain has TRBV2 and TRBJ2-6, with unresolved D. The read ends 3 residues shy of where the CDR3 ends; the end is completed using the germline J gene. The CDR3 runs 14 residues. In germline, CDR1 is SNHLY, CDR2 FYNNEI. V was cut by 4 bases and J by 1 base, with 5 bases left in between.